These 7 T cell receptor beta chains came from one sample sequenced in a study of spatial heterogeneity in lung cancer. TCRdb called the 5' RACE reads again in MiXCR, with one record for every CDR3 protein. The sample yields around 110,000 distinct CDR3 sequences, more than 10% seen once. Regarding time point: blood at routine non-recurrence follow-up after resection. No cell sorting; template was whole RNA from tumor, lung tissue or PBMC. Sequencing was performed on PBMCs, taken at follow-up. These receptors were collected from a male donor with early-stage non-small cell lung cancer.

This clonotype has only a few counts. The chain combines TRBV20-1 with TRBJ2-7; D is unresolved. Germline V gives CDR1 DFQATT, CDR2 SNEGSKA (reference sequence). The CDR3 is 13 residues long. V was pared by 6 bases and J by 2 bases, with 14 bases between. CDR3 bases: TGCAGTGCATACACGGCTACCCCCTACGAGCAGTACTTC. The encoded protein is CSAYTATPYEQYF.

V and J are TRBV5-1 and TRBJ2-2, with D possibly TRBD1 on 5 matching bases. Per the germline V gene, CDR1 is SGHRS and CDR2 is YFSETQ. The CDR3 is made up of 13 amino acids. The V and J ends lost 0 bases and 6 bases respectively, with 6 bases between them. CDR3 DNA: TGCGCCAGCAGCTTGGTGGGGCCCGGGGAGCTGTTTTTT. This encodes CASSLVGPGELFF.

This clonotype was counted at least ten times. The gene calls are TRBV25-1 and TRBJ2-3, with D perhaps TRBD2 (5 bases). Germline values: CDR1 MGHDK, CDR2 SYGVNS. The V gene lost 5 bases and the J gene lost 3 bases, with 21 bases spanning the gap. The CDR3 loop spans 17 amino acids. CDR3 protein: CASSPPRGAGKTDTQYF. The CDR3 region has the DNA TGTGCCAGCAGTCCACCACGGGGTGCGGGCAAAACAGATACGCAGTATTTT.

A few counts support this clonotype. The chain uses TRBV9 and TRBJ2-4; the match to TRBD1 covers 8 bases. The length of the CDR3 is 15 residues. V gave up 4 bases and J gave up 6 bases; unmatched junction bases: 9. Germline CDR1 and CDR2: SGDLS and YYNGEE. The CDR3 region is CASSPQGQGANIQYF. CDR3 nucleotides: TGTGCCAGCAGCCCACAGGGGCAGGGGGCAAACATTCAGTACTTC.

This clonotype was counted many times. The rearrangement joins TRBV24-1 to TRBJ2-6, with 8 bases aligning to TRBD1. The CDR3 has 18 amino acids. The V segment lost 1 base and the J segment 0 bases; nucleotides outside the gene matches: 4. In germline, CDR1 is KGHDR, CDR2 SFDVKD. The CDR3 is CATSDFAGGGSGANVLTF. The CDR3 DNA reads as TGTGCCACCAGTGATTTCGCAGGGGGCGGCTCTGGGGCCAACGTCCTGACTTTC.

The gene calls are TRBV5-6 and TRBJ2-1; D is uncertain. Germline V gene data show CDR1 as SGHDT and CDR2 as YYEEEE. V gave up 5 bases and J gave up 0 bases, with 12 bases separating them. This CDR3 is built from 15 residues. CDR3 sequence (DNA): TGTGCCAGCAGATCCGACCAGAGCTCCTACAATGAGCAGTTCTTC. Its protein product is CASRSDQSSYNEQFF.

This clonotype was seen only a few times. The CDR3 is CASSLDLNIPNSPLHF. The CDR3 nucleotides are TGTGCCAGCAGCTTAGATTTGAACATTCCTAATTCACCCCTCCACTTT. The V gene is TRBV7-2, the J gene TRBJ1-6; no firm D call. V was pared by 1 base and J by 6 bases, with 13 bases between. The CDR3 spans 16 residues. Per the germline V gene, CDR1 is SGHTA and CDR2 is FQGNSA.